This section outlines one TCR beta chain sequence together with its context. This sample was taken from a study of blood T cell repertoires in COVID-19. Study background: Acute and convalescent COVID-19 specimens originated in the United States, Italy and Spain. T cells, B-cell-depleted T cells, or PBMCs supplied cDNA or gDNA.

Original handling: The assay estimated nucleated cells by amplifying reference gene primers. TCRdb keeps only in-frame clones here, not all; method: immunoSEQ multiplex PCR. V, J and clone size are taken as reported in that table, and D and trimming were inferred from the DNA itself. The data show roughly 280,000 clones, with under 90% seen just once and approximately 2.2% held by the top ten. Looked up from germline, CDR1 is LNHNV and CDR2 is YYDKDF (reference sequence). CDR3 size: 16 residues. The V and J ends lost 2 bases and 5 bases, in that order; junction bases with no gene match: 6. The clonotype comes from a man aged 45-60 years with acute or convalescent COVID-19. Sequencing was carried out using peripheral blood. The genes are TRBV15 and TRBJ2-2, with 9 positions matching TRBD1. CDR3 in amino acids: CATSRPGTGLTGELFF. The CDR3 coding sequence is TGTGCCACCAGCAGACCCGGGACAGGGCTGACCGGGGAGCTGTTTTTT.